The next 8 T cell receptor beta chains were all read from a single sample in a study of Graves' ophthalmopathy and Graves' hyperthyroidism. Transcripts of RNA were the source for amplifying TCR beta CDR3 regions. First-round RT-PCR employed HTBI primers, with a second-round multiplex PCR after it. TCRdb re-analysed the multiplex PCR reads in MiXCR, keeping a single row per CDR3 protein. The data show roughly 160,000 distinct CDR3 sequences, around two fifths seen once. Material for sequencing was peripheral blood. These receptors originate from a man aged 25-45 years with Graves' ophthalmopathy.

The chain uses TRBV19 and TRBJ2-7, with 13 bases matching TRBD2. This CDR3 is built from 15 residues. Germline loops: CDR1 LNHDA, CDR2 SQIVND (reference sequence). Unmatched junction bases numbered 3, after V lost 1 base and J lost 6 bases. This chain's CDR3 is CASSIGLAGGGEQYF. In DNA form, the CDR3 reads TGTGCCAGTAGTATAGGACTAGCGGGAGGCGGCGAGCAGTACTTC.

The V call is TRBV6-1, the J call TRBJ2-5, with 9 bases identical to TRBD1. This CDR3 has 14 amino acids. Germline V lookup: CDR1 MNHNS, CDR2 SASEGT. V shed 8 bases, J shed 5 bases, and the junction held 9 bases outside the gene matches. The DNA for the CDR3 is TGTGCCAGCGGGGGGACAGGGACGCCGGAGACCCAGTACTTC. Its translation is CASGGTGTPETQYF.

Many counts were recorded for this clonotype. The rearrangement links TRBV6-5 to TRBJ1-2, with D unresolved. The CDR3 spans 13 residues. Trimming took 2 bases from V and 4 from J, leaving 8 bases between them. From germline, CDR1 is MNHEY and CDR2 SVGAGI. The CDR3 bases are TGTGCCAGCAGTTACAGGTTGGGCTATGGCTACACCTTC. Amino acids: CASSYRLGYGYTF.

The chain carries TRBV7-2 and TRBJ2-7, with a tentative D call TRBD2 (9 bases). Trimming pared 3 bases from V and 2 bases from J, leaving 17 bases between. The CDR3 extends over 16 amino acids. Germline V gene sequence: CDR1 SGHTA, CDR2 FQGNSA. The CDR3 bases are TGTGCCAGCAGCTTTGCGGGGGGGACAGGAACCTACGAGCAGTACTTC. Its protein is CASSFAGGTGTYEQYF.

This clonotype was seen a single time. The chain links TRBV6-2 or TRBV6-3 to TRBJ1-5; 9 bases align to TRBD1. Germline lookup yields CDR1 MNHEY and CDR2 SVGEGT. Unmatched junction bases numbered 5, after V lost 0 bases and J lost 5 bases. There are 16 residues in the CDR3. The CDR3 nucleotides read TGTGCCAGCAGTTACTCTACAGGGGGCTGGCATCAGCCCCAGCATTTT. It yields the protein CASSYSTGGWHQPQHF.

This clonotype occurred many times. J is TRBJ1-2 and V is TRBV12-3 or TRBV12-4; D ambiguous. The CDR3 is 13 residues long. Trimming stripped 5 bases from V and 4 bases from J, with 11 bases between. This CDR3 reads CASSPPVAYGYTF. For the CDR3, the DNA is TGTGCCAGCAGTCCGCCGGTGGCCTATGGCTACACCTTC.

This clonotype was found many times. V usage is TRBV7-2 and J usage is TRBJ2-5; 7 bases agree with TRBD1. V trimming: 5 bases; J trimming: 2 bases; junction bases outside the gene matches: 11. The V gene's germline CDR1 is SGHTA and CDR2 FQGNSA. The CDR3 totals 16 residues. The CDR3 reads CASSQPLDRLQETQYF. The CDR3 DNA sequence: TGTGCCAGCAGCCAACCCCTGGACAGGCTTCAAGAGACCCAGTACTTC.

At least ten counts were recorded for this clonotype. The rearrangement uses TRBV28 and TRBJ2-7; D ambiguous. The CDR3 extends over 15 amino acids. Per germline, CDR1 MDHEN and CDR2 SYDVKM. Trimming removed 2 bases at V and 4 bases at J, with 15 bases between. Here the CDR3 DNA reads TGTGCCAGCAGTTTACAATCGTTGGGGTTATACGAGCAGTACTTC. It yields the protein CASSLQSLGLYEQYF.